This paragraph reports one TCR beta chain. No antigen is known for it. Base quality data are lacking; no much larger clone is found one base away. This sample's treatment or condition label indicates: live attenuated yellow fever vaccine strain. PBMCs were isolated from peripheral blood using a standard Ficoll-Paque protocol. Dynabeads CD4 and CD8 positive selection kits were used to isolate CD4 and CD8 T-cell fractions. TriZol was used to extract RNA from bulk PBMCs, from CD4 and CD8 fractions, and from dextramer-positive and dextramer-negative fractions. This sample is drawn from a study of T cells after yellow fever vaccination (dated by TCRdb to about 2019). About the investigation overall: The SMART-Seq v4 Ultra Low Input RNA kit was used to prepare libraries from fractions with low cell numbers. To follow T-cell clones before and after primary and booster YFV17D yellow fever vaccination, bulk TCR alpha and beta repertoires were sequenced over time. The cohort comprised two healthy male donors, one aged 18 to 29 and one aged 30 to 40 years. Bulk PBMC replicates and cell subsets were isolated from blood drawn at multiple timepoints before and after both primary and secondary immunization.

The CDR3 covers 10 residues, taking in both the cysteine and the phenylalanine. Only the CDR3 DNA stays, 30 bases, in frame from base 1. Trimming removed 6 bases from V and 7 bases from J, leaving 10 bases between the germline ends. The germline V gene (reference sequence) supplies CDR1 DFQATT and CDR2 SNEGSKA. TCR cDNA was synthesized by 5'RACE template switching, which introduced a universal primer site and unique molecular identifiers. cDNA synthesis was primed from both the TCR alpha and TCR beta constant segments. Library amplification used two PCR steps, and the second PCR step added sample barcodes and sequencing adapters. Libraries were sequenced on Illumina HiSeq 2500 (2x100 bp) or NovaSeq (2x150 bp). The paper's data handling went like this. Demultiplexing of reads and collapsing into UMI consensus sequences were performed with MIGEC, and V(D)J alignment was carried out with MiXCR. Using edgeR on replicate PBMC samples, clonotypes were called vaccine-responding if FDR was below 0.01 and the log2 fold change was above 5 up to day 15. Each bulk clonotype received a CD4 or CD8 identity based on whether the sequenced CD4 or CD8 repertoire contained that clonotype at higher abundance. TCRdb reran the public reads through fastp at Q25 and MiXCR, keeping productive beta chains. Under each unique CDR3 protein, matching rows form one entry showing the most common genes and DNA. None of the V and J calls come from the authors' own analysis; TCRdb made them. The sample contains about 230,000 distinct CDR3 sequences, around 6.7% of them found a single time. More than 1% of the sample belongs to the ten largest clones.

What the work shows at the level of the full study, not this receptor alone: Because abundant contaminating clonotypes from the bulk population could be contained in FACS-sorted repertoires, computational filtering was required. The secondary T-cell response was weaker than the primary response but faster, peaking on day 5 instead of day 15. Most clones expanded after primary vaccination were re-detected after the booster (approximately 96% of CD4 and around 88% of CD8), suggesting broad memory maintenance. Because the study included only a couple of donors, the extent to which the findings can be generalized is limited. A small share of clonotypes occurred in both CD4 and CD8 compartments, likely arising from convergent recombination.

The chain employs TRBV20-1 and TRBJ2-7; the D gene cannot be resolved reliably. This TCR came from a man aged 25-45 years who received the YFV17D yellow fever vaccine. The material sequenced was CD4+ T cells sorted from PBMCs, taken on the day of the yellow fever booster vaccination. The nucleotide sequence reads TGCAGTGCCCCCTTGGAAGAGCAGTACTTC. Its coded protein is CSAPLEEQYF.